A selection of T cell receptor beta chains follows, all from one sample in a study of T cells in Graves' hyperthyroidism and ophthalmopathy. TCRdb re-called the multiplex PCR reads through MiXCR, storing one row per CDR3 protein. The sample lists hundreds of thousands of distinct CDR3 sequences; around 15% were seen once. Sequences were obtained from blood. The receptors come from a woman between 25 and 40 years old with Graves' hyperthyroidism. CDR3s include the opening cysteine and the closing phenylalanine or tryptophan. The order of the fields is J gene, D gene, clone size, V gene, CDR3 DNA, CDR3 protein. A D gene is named only where the DNA matches it firmly. Clone size is shown for a subset of rows, as once, few, many or a class of expanded clone.

J gene: TRBJ1-1
D gene: NA
clone size: many
V gene: TRBV12-5
CDR3 DNA: TGTGCTAGTGGTTTGGGGGGGGATTGGGGTGAAGCTTTCTTT
CDR3 protein: CASGLGGDWGEAFF

J gene: TRBJ2-3
D gene: TRBD2
clone size: many
V gene: TRBV11-2
CDR3 DNA: TGTGCCAGCAGCTTACTATCTAGCGGGAGGGCAGATACGCAGTATTTT
CDR3 protein: CASSLLSSGRADTQYF

J gene: TRBJ2-7
D gene: NA
clone size: many
V gene: TRBV2
CDR3 DNA: TGTGCCAGCAAGTACAGCTCCTACGAGCAGTACTTC
CDR3 protein: CASKYSSYEQYF

J gene: TRBJ1-6
D gene: TRBD1
clone size: NA
V gene: TRBV12-3/TRBV12-4
CDR3 DNA: TGTGCCAGCAGTTTATCGGGACAGCTAAATTCACCCCTCCACTTT
CDR3 protein: CASSLSGQLNSPLHF

J gene: TRBJ1-2
D gene: TRBD1
clone size: NA
V gene: TRBV4-2
CDR3 DNA: TGTGCCAGCAGCCAAGATTCTCCGGGGGACAGGGGTAATGGCTACACCTTC
CDR3 protein: CASSQDSPGDRGNGYTF

J gene: TRBJ1-6
D gene: NA
clone size: NA
V gene: TRBV7-9
CDR3 DNA: TGTGCCAGCAGCTTAAGTTGGGCCAAGAATTCACCCCTCCACTTT
CDR3 protein: CASSLSWAKNSPLHF

J gene: TRBJ2-5
D gene: NA
clone size: NA
V gene: TRBV5-1
CDR3 DNA: TGCGCCAGCAGCTTCAGTTATGGGGGCTTTCAAGAGACCCAGTACTTC
CDR3 protein: CASSFSYGGFQETQYF

J gene: TRBJ2-5
D gene: NA
clone size: many
V gene: TRBV6-1
CDR3 DNA: TGTGCCAGCACCCTAGGGGGGGAGACCCAGTACTTC
CDR3 protein: CASTLGGETQYF

J gene: TRBJ2-3
D gene: TRBD2
clone size: NA
V gene: TRBV10-3
CDR3 DNA: TGTGCCATCAGTTTAGCGGGCCTAGATACGCAGTATTTT
CDR3 protein: CAISLAGLDTQYF

J gene: TRBJ2-2
D gene: NA
clone size: NA
V gene: TRBV7-7
CDR3 DNA: TGTGCTAGCAGCTTAGCTCGGCAGGGTCACAACACCGGGGAGCTGTTTTTT
CDR3 protein: CASSLARQGHNTGELFF

J gene: TRBJ1-3
D gene: NA
clone size: NA
V gene: TRBV15
CDR3 DNA: TGTGCCACCAGCAGAGATCGGCTCAGGGCTGGAAACACCATATATTTT
CDR3 protein: CATSRDRLRAGNTIYF

J gene: TRBJ1-1
D gene: NA
clone size: many
V gene: TRBV30
CDR3 DNA: TGTGCCTGGATATCCCGGGCTCCCACTGAAGCTTTCTTT
CDR3 protein: CAWISRAPTEAFF

J gene: TRBJ1-6
D gene: NA
clone size: many
V gene: TRBV20-1
CDR3 DNA: TGCAGTGCTCAGAGCAGGCAGGCGAGGAATTCACCCCTCCACTTT
CDR3 protein: CSAQSRQARNSPLHF

J gene: TRBJ2-7
D gene: NA
clone size: NA
V gene: TRBV20-1
CDR3 DNA: TGCAGTGCTAGGGCCAGCTACTACGAGCAGTACTTC
CDR3 protein: CSARASYYEQYF

J gene: TRBJ1-4
D gene: NA
clone size: NA
V gene: TRBV28
CDR3 DNA: TGTGCCAGCAGTTTAGCGGAGCAGGGCCCTGAAAAACTGTTTTTT
CDR3 protein: CASSLAEQGPEKLFF

J gene: TRBJ2-7
D gene: NA
clone size: NA
V gene: TRBV9
CDR3 DNA: TGTGCCAGCAGCGGGGACGGGGAGTACTTC
CDR3 protein: CASSGDGEYF

J gene: TRBJ1-2
D gene: NA
clone size: many
V gene: TRBV6-1
CDR3 DNA: TGTGCCAGCAGTGAAGCGCTTCGGGTGGTGGCCGGTCGAACGGATGGCTACACCTTC
CDR3 protein: CASSEALRVVAGRTDGYTF

J gene: TRBJ2-5
D gene: NA
clone size: many
V gene: TRBV7-8
CDR3 DNA: TGTGCCAGCAGCCCCCTCGTGGGCGGGACGTACCAAGAGACCCAGTACTTC
CDR3 protein: CASSPLVGGTYQETQYF

J gene: TRBJ1-4
D gene: NA
clone size: many
V gene: TRBV2
CDR3 DNA: TGTGCCAGCAAGGCTCAAAACCTTGCAACTAATGAAAAACTGTTTTTT
CDR3 protein: CASKAQNLATNEKLFF

J gene: TRBJ1-2
D gene: TRBD1
clone size: few
V gene: TRBV5-1
CDR3 DNA: TGCGCCAGCAGCTTGGAGGCAGGGGGTCTTGGCTACACCTTC
CDR3 protein: CASSLEAGGLGYTF

J gene: TRBJ2-1
D gene: TRBD2
clone size: NA
V gene: TRBV5-1
CDR3 DNA: TGCGCCAGCAGCGGCACTAGCGGGTTCTACAATGAGCAGTTCTTC
CDR3 protein: CASSGTSGFYNEQFF

J gene: TRBJ2-1
D gene: NA
clone size: many
V gene: TRBV20-1
CDR3 DNA: TGCAGTGCTAGGCCCGGGAGATTCGGTTTGAATGAGCAGTTCTTC
CDR3 protein: CSARPGRFGLNEQFF

J gene: TRBJ1-6
D gene: NA
clone size: many
V gene: TRBV11-3
CDR3 DNA: TGTGCCAGCAGCTTAGACTACGCGGACAATTCACCCCTCCACTTT
CDR3 protein: CASSLDYADNSPLHF

J gene: TRBJ1-3
D gene: NA
clone size: few
V gene: TRBV10-2
CDR3 DNA: TGCGCCAGCGCGCAAGGAGGATCTGGAAACACCATATATTTT
CDR3 protein: CASAQGGSGNTIYF

J gene: TRBJ2-3
D gene: NA
clone size: NA
V gene: TRBV5-1
CDR3 DNA: TGCGCCAGCAGCTGGAGGGCAGATACGCAGTATTTT
CDR3 protein: CASSWRADTQYF

J gene: TRBJ2-1
D gene: TRBD2
clone size: few
V gene: TRBV28
CDR3 DNA: TGTGCCAGCAGTTTATCCACTAGCGGGTCGACCTACAATGAGCAGTTCTTC
CDR3 protein: CASSLSTSGSTYNEQFF

J gene: TRBJ2-1
D gene: NA
clone size: many
V gene: TRBV25-1
CDR3 DNA: TGTGCCAGCAGTGCCGGGAATGAGCAGTTCTTC
CDR3 protein: CASSAGNEQFF

J gene: TRBJ1-1
D gene: NA
clone size: many
V gene: TRBV5-6
CDR3 DNA: TGTGCCAGCAGCTTGACAGATTCCACTGAAGCTTTCTTT
CDR3 protein: CASSLTDSTEAFF

J gene: TRBJ2-1
D gene: TRBD2
clone size: NA
V gene: TRBV6-2/TRBV6-3
CDR3 DNA: TGTGCCAGCCCCGGGAGGGGCAATGAGCAGTTCTTC
CDR3 protein: CASPGRGNEQFF

J gene: TRBJ2-7
D gene: NA
clone size: few
V gene: TRBV30
CDR3 DNA: TGTGCCTGGAGTGTGGGTAGCGGCTACGAGCAGTACTTC
CDR3 protein: CAWSVGSGYEQYF

J gene: TRBJ2-3
D gene: TRBD2
clone size: NA
V gene: TRBV29-1
CDR3 DNA: TGCAGCGTGGCACGGGCGGGAGGGCCGGGGGATACGCAGTATTTT
CDR3 protein: CSVARAGGPGDTQYF

J gene: TRBJ2-2
D gene: TRBD2
clone size: NA
V gene: TRBV6-2/TRBV6-3
CDR3 DNA: TGTGCCAGCAGTTACTCCGGGCTAGCGGACACCGGGGAGCTGTTTTTT
CDR3 protein: CASSYSGLADTGELFF

J gene: TRBJ2-7
D gene: TRBD2
clone size: few
V gene: TRBV9
CDR3 DNA: TGTGCCAGCAGCGACACGACTAGCGGGGCAACCTACGAGCAGTACTTC
CDR3 protein: CASSDTTSGATYEQYF

J gene: TRBJ2-3
D gene: NA
clone size: many
V gene: TRBV20-1
CDR3 DNA: TGCAGTGCGTCACTAGTTACTAGCACAGATACGCAGTATTTT
CDR3 protein: CSASLVTSTDTQYF

J gene: TRBJ2-7
D gene: NA
clone size: NA
V gene: TRBV9
CDR3 DNA: TGTGCCAGCAGCCCCCAGACTTCGAGCTCCTACGAGCAGTACTTC
CDR3 protein: CASSPQTSSSYEQYF

J gene: TRBJ2-5
D gene: NA
clone size: many
V gene: TRBV6-1
CDR3 DNA: TGTGCCAGCAGGGACAGAGACACGGCTTGGGAGACCCAGTACTTC
CDR3 protein: CASRDRDTAWETQYF

J gene: TRBJ1-2
D gene: TRBD1
clone size: many
V gene: TRBV28
CDR3 DNA: TGTGCCAGCAGTTCAAACAGGGGCGCCGGGGGAACTGTTGGCTACACCTTC
CDR3 protein: CASSSNRGAGGTVGYTF

J gene: TRBJ1-4
D gene: TRBD1
clone size: few
V gene: TRBV5-1
CDR3 DNA: TGCGCCAGCAGCCCCAGACCAGGGGGCACGAGTGAAAAACTGTTTTTT
CDR3 protein: CASSPRPGGTSEKLFF

J gene: TRBJ2-7
D gene: NA
clone size: NA
V gene: TRBV7-9
CDR3 DNA: TGTGCCAGCAGCACCTGGGACACCTCCTACGAGCAGTACTTC
CDR3 protein: CASSTWDTSYEQYF

J gene: TRBJ1-5
D gene: NA
clone size: few
V gene: TRBV27
CDR3 DNA: TGTGCCAGCAGTTTAGGGATGGGTGGTCAGCCCCAGCATTTT
CDR3 protein: CASSLGMGGQPQHF